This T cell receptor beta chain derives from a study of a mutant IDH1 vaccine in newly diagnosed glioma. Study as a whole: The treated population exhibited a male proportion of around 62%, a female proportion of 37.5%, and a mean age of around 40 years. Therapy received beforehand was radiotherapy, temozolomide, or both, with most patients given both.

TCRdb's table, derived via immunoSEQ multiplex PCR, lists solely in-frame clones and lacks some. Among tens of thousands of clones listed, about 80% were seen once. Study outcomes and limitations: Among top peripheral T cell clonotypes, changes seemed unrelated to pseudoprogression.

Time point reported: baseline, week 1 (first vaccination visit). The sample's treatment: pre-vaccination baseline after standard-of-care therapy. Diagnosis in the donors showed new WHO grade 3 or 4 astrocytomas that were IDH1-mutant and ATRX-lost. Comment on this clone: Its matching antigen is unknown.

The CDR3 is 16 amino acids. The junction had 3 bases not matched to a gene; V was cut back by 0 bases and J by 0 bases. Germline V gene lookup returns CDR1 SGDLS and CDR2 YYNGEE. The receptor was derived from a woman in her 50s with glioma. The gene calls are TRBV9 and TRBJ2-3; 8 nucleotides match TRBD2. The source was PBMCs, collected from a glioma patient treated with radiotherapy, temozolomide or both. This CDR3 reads CASSVGVAGSTDTQYF. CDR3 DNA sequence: TGTGCCAGCAGCGTAGGGGTAGCGGGGAGCACAGATACGCAGTATTTT.